One sample yielded the 20 T cell receptor beta chains listed below, sequenced in a study of blood T cell repertoires in COVID-19. The data were produced by immunoSEQ multiplex PCR, yet TCRdb's version contains in-frame clones alone and is incomplete. In the table there are around 110,000 clones, around nine tenths of which are singletons. The sample was peripheral blood. These receptors all stem from a human donor with active COVID-19. The donor label of this sample is uncertain.

This chain links TRBV5-1 with TRBJ1-2, with TRBD1 identical over 11 bases. Germline values: CDR1 SGHRS, CDR2 YFSETQ. The CDR3 runs to 14 residues. The V gene end was trimmed by 4 bases and the J gene end by 8 bases; junction bases not matched to a gene: 7. In DNA, the CDR3 is TGCGCCAGCAGCCTCGGGACAGGGGGTCGGGGCTACACCTTC. Amino acids: CASSLGTGGRGYTF.

The chain combines TRBV7-2 with TRBJ2-5; 7 bases match TRBD2. Germline lookup yields CDR1 SGHTA and CDR2 FQGNSA. The ends lost 3 bases at V and 6 bases at J; junction bases unmatched: 10. The CDR3 has 15 residues. As DNA, the CDR3 is TGTGCCAGCAGCTTGGGGGGGACGGGTAAGAAGACCCAGTACTTC. It specifies CASSLGGTGKKTQYF. The variable domain in full, completed from reference TRBV7-2 and TRBJ2-5, reads GAGVSQSPSNKVTEKGKDVELRCDPISGHTALYWYRQSLGQGLEFLIYFQGNSAPDKSGLPSDRFSAERTGGSVSTLTIQRTQQEDSAVYLCASSLGGTGKKTQYFGPGTRLLVL.

The chain combines TRBV2 with TRBJ2-5, with 13 bases fitting TRBD2. The CDR3 spans 14 residues. Germline lookup yields CDR1 SNHLY and CDR2 FYNNEI. Trimming at V came to 10 bases and at J to 2 bases, leaving 4 bases not matched to a gene. The CDR3 protein is CAIKTSGGQETQYF. DNA of the CDR3: TGTGCCATCAAGACTAGCGGGGGGCAAGAGACCCAGTACTTC.

The chain has TRBV18 and TRBJ1-1; D may be TRBD1 (5 bases). The CDR3 runs to 16 residues. Germline CDR1 KGHSH, CDR2 LQKENI. Between the trimmed V and J ends, which lost 2 bases and 3 bases, there was a span of 16 bases. CDR3 in DNA: TGTGCCAGCTCACCAAACGCAGGGTACGGGCACACTGAAGCTTTCTTT. Amino acids: CASSPNAGYGHTEAFF.

This clone was picked up one time. This chain links TRBV7-9 with TRBJ1-1, with a possible D match to TRBD1 (5 bases). The germline V gene has CDR1 SEHNR and CDR2 FQNEAQ (reference sequence). The CDR3 is 13 amino acids. V was pared by 11 bases and J by 2 bases, with 15 bases between. The DNA of the CDR3 is TGTGCCTCAGGGAGGGGAATAAACACTGAAGCTTTCTTT. Its protein is CASGRGINTEAFF. Filled out from reference TRBV7-9 and TRBJ1-1, the complete variable domain reads DTGVSQNPRHKITKRGQNVTFRCDPISEHNRLYWYRQTLGQGPEFLTYFQNEAQLEKSRLLSDRFSAERPKGSFSTLEIQRTEQGDSAMYLCASGRGINTEAFFGQGTRLTVV.

The chain uses TRBV6-2 or TRBV6-3 and TRBJ2-1; 8 bases fit TRBD2. This CDR3 contains 20 residues. Trimming at V came to 0 bases and at J to 1 base, leaving 14 bases not matched to a gene. Germline CDR1 and CDR2: MNHEY and SVGEGT. CDR3 DNA sequence: TGTGCCAGCAGTTACTCGATTTTAACGGGGGGGTTGGGTTCCTACAATGAGCAGTTCTTC. Its translation is CASSYSILTGGLGSYNEQFF.

The genes are TRBV7-9 and TRBJ1-2; 8 positions match TRBD1. The CDR3 runs 15 residues. Germline trimming cut 6 bases from V and 6 bases from J; bases unmatched to any gene: 12. The germline CDR1 and CDR2 sequences are SEHNR and FQNEAQ (reference sequence). CDR3 sequence: CASRHDRGYGDGYTF. In nucleotides, the CDR3 is TGTGCCAGCAGACATGACAGGGGTTACGGCGATGGCTACACCTTC.

V gene TRBV19 combines with J gene TRBJ1-2; 7 nucleotides align to TRBD1. The CDR3 is 14 amino acids. From germline, CDR1 is LNHDA and CDR2 SQIVND (reference sequence). Germline trimming cut 4 bases from V and 7 bases from J; bases unmatched to any gene: 9. CDR3 amino acids: CASSTDRRSGGYTF. In DNA, the CDR3 is TGTGCCAGTAGTACGGACAGGCGCTCCGGTGGCTACACCTTC.

This clone was counted once. The chain has TRBV3-1 (or the pseudogene TRBV3-2) and TRBJ1-1, with D perhaps matching TRBD1 (6 bases). The CDR3 is 14 amino acids. The germline V gene has CDR1 LGHDT and CDR2 YNNKEL (reference sequence). Trimming removed 1 base from V and 5 bases from J, with 11 bases in between. This chain's CDR3 is CASSQVRGGTEAFF. In nucleotides, the CDR3 is TGTGCCAGCAGCCAAGTCAGGGGCGGGACTGAAGCTTTCTTT.

V is TRBV2 and J is TRBJ2-5; D uncertain. The CDR3 has 15 amino acids. Looked up from germline, CDR1 is SNHLY and CDR2 is FYNNEI. Trimming removed 2 bases at V and 1 base at J, with 11 bases between. The CDR3 here is CASSEMLQIQETQYF. In DNA form, the CDR3 reads TGTGCCAGCAGTGAAATGCTTCAGATCCAAGAGACCCAGTACTTC.

The chain is built from TRBV7-8 and TRBJ1-2; TRBD1 matches 10 bases. The CDR3 contains 16 residues. With V trimmed by 4 bases and J by 5 bases, 10 bases remained unmatched. The V gene's germline CDR1 is SGHVS and CDR2 FQNEAQ. CDR3 nucleotide sequence: TGTGCCAGCAGCTCAAGTGGGACAGGGGTGGGGTATGGCTACACCTTC. It encodes CASSSSGTGVGYGYTF.

V and J are TRBV19 and TRBJ1-3; 10 nucleotides agree with TRBD1. Losses at the gene ends were 3 bases for V and 2 bases for J; bases not matched to a gene: 1. This CDR3 is built from 15 residues. Germline assignment: CDR1 LNHDA and CDR2 SQIVND (reference sequence). The CDR3 here is CASSMDRGAGNTIYF. CDR3 bases: TGTGCCAGTAGTATGGACAGGGGGGCTGGAAACACCATATATTTT.

This rearrangement joins TRBV29-1 to TRBJ2-7, with 7 bases aligning to TRBD1. This CDR3 comprises 13 residues. With 6 bases clipped from V and 0 bases from J, the junction kept 5 bases outside the gene matches. Germline CDR1 reads SQVTM; CDR2 reads ANQGSEA. The DNA for the CDR3 is TGCAGCGTAGTCCGGGACAGCTCCTACGAGCAGTACTTC. Encoded protein: CSVVRDSSYEQYF.

The rearrangement links TRBV6-4 to TRBJ1-1, with D uncertain. Germline assignment: CDR1 MRHNA and CDR2 SNTAGT. V lost 3 bases and J 4 bases, leaving 12 bases between the germline ends. This CDR3 has 14 amino acids. The chain's CDR3 is CASSETEVSTEAFF. The CDR3 nucleotides are TGTGCCAGCAGTGAGACGGAGGTAAGCACTGAAGCTTTCTTT.

This clone was seen a few times. This rearrangement joins TRBV7-9 to TRBJ1-2, with 7 nucleotides matching TRBD1. Germline trimming cut 5 bases from V and 9 bases from J; bases unmatched to any gene: 18. The CDR3 spans 16 residues. Germline CDR1 and CDR2: SEHNR and FQNEAQ (reference sequence). As DNA, the CDR3 is TGTGCCAGCAGCACTCATGGCGGGGACAGCCTTTATAGCTACACCTTC. It translates to CASSTHGGDSLYSYTF.

The J gene is TRBJ2-3, the V gene TRBV28; 9 positions match TRBD1. V dropped 7 bases and J dropped 4; count of bases not matched to a gene: 9. This CDR3 region has 15 residues. Germline CDR1 MDHEN, CDR2 SYDVKM. The CDR3 reads CASTRGTGRADTQYF. CDR3 bases: TGTGCCAGCACCCGAGGGACAGGGAGGGCAGATACGCAGTATTTT.

The V call is TRBV27, the J call TRBJ2-1, with D maybe TRBD2 (5 bases). V lost 5 bases and J lost 1, with 18 bases in between. Germline CDR1 is MNHEY and CDR2 is SMNVEV (reference sequence). The CDR3 covers 17 residues. In DNA, the CDR3 is TGTGCCAGCAGTGGCGGGTCTCCCGCCATATCCTACAATGAGCAGTTCTTC. It encodes CASSGGSPAISYNEQFF.

The V gene is TRBV21-1, the J gene TRBJ2-7; the D segment call TRBD2 is taken from the table without a DNA check. TRBV21-1 is listed as a pseudogene. CDR3 size: 13 residues. The CDR3 loop is CASSTRDYYEQYF. CDR3 nucleotides: TGTGCCAGCAGTACCCGGGACTACTACGAGCAGTACTTC.

The chain carries TRBV5-5 and TRBJ1-1; the match to TRBD1 covers 8 bases. Germline-derived CDR1 and CDR2 are SGHKS and YYEKEE (reference sequence). The CDR3 runs 13 residues. V gave up 0 bases and J gave up 11 bases; unmatched junction bases: 6. Here the CDR3 DNA reads TGTGCCAGCAGCTTGGACAGGGGGGCAAGGGCTTTCTTT. Amino acid sequence: CASSLDRGARAFF.

The V gene is TRBV19, the J gene TRBJ2-7; maybe TRBD1 (5 bases). CDR1 is LNHDA, CDR2 SQIVND, per germline (reference sequence). Trimming shortened V by 7 bases and J by 1 base, and 11 bases separated the two germline ends. The CDR3 is 13 residues long. CDR3 DNA: TGTGCCAGTAAGAAAAGGGGTTCCTACGAGCAGTACTTC. It yields the protein CASKKRGSYEQYF.